The clone carrying this T cell receptor (beta chain) was seen only a few times. Its antigen is not known. 13 Jbeta primers and 60 Vbeta primers were used for the PCR. Only in-frame clones appear in the TCRdb table, and some are missing; sequencing was by immunoSEQ multiplex PCR. The table lists about 89,000 clones, 74% of them singletons, with roughly 1.8% in the top ten. The sample is drawn from a study of cytomegalovirus exposure and HLA in healthy donors. Notes on the study in general: Productive rates of about 87% or about 30% were seen for most TCR beta V segments in an earlier analysis.

Sequencing used PBMCs. This TCR was recovered from a male donor in good health and CMV-seronegative.

CDR3 region: CASSMEPNTEAFF. CDR3 nucleotide sequence: TGTGCCAGCAGCATGGAGCCGAACACTGAAGCTTTCTTT. The V call is TRBV5-5, the J call TRBJ1-1; D gene ambiguous. Trimming shortened V by 4 bases and J by 1 base, and 8 bases separated the two germline ends. The germline V gene has CDR1 SGHKS and CDR2 YYEKEE (reference sequence). The CDR3 is 13 residues long.